The next 15 T cell receptor beta chains were all read from a single sample in a study of CD8 T cells in Susac syndrome. Random-hexamer reverse transcription was applied to about 0.5 to 1 ug RNA. TCRdb called the immunoSEQ multiplex PCR reads again in MiXCR, with one record for every CDR3 protein. The table includes about 120,000 distinct CDR3 sequences, roughly 95% detected once. Material: CD4+ T cells from PBMCs. Receptor source: a human donor with Susac syndrome.

V and J are TRBV12-5 and TRBJ2-2, with TRBD1 matching over 7 bases. With V trimmed by 0 bases and J by 6 bases, 4 bases remained unmatched. This CDR3 is built from 15 residues. Per germline, CDR1 LGHNT and CDR2 FRNRAP. The CDR3 is CASGLVRQGAGELFF. The CDR3 nucleotides read TGTGCTAGTGGTTTGGTACGACAGGGCGCCGGGGAGCTGTTTTTT.

The rearrangement joins TRBV29-1 to TRBJ2-7; the D gene is possibly TRBD1 (6 bases). CDR1 and CDR2 from the germline V gene are SQVTM and ANQGSEA. The length of the CDR3 is 13 residues. The ends were cut back, 4 bases at V and 9 bases at J, with 19 bases in the middle. CDR3 coding DNA: TGCAGCGTTGCCTCTATCCAGGGGACCGGGCAGTACTTC. Encoded protein: CSVASIQGTGQYF.

In the case of this clonotype: At one boundary the junction diverges from the germline segment, which might be a read error. The chain employs TRBV2 and TRBJ2-7; no reliable D call. The CDR3 length is 13 residues. Germline CDR1 is SNHLY and CDR2 is FYNNEI. For the CDR3, the DNA is TGTGCCACCAGTCGATCAGGTTTCGACGAGCAGTACTTC. Amino acids: CATSRSGFDEQYF.

This sequence joins TRBV12-3 or TRBV12-4 and TRBJ1-1, with a possible D match to TRBD1 (5 bases). Trimming took off 5 bases at V and 4 bases at J, with 11 bases between the two ends. The CDR3 extends over 13 amino acids. Here the CDR3 reads CASSPLTVTEAFF. CDR3 nucleotide sequence: TGTGCCAGCAGTCCCTTGACAGTCACTGAAGCTTTCTTT.

This clonotype occurred once. This chain links TRBV6-5 with TRBJ1-2; D gene ambiguous. The CDR3 consists of 15 residues. Trimming took 5 bases from V and 4 from J, leaving 17 bases between them. In germline, CDR1 is MNHEY, CDR2 SVGAGI. CDR3 region: CASSTSNFGVYGYTF. CDR3 coding DNA: TGTGCCAGCAGTACCTCTAATTTCGGGGTCTATGGCTACACCTTC.

This sequence joins TRBV7-9 and TRBJ2-3; 8 nucleotides line up with TRBD1. The germline gives CDR1 SEHNR, CDR2 FQNEAQ (reference sequence). The CDR3 sequence is 18 residues long. With 2 bases clipped from V and 4 bases from J, the junction kept 14 bases outside the gene matches. The CDR3 sequence: CASSLTASRQGLPDTQYF. In DNA, the CDR3 is TGTGCCAGCAGCTTAACGGCATCTCGACAGGGGTTGCCAGATACGCAGTATTTT.

This rearrangement joins TRBV20-1 to TRBJ1-2; D is unclear. The CDR3 runs to 13 residues. Germline lookup yields CDR1 DFQATT and CDR2 SNEGSKA (reference sequence). V was shortened by 0 bases and J by 6 bases, with 11 bases between the two germline ends. CDR3 residues: CSARDRWADGYTF. The CDR3 DNA follows: TGCAGTGCTAGAGATCGGTGGGCGGATGGCTACACCTTC.

The V gene is TRBV28, the J gene TRBJ1-2; unclear D gene. This CDR3 contains 12 residues. V lost 7 bases, J lost 7 bases, and 13 bases lay in between. Germline V lookup: CDR1 MDHEN, CDR2 SYDVKM. CDR3 sequence (DNA): TGTGCCAGCACGTTCGGACCATTTGGCTACACCTTC. This encodes CASTFGPFGYTF.

This clonotype was detected once. This chain uses TRBV19 with TRBJ1-1; no clear D. Trimming pared 6 bases from V and 7 bases from J, leaving 18 bases between. Germline lookup yields CDR1 LNHDA and CDR2 SQIVND (reference sequence). The CDR3 runs to 14 residues. The chain's CDR3 is CASRGRGAQDEAFF. CDR3 in DNA: TGTGCCAGTAGGGGAAGAGGCGCCCAGGATGAAGCTTTCTTT.

The rearrangement joins TRBV6-5 to TRBJ2-3; a weak D match, TRBD1 (5 bases). This CDR3 comprises 14 residues. Germline V gene data show CDR1 as MNHEY and CDR2 as SVGAGI. Here the CDR3 DNA reads TGTGCTACCAGCAGGGCTGGCAGCACAGATACGCAGTATTTT. Its translation: CATSRAGSTDTQYF.

The chain recombines TRBV29-1 with TRBJ1-2, with 9 bases lining up with TRBD1. The V gene's germline CDR1 is SQVTM and CDR2 ANQGSEA. V shed 6 bases, J shed 4 bases, and the junction held 3 bases outside the gene matches. The CDR3 is made up of 12 amino acids. The CDR3 DNA is TGCAGCGTCCAACAGGGGGCCTATGGCTACACCTTC. Protein product: CSVQQGAYGYTF.

This sequence joins TRBV5-1 and TRBJ2-5, with a weak D call TRBD1 (6 bases). Looked up from germline, CDR1 is SGHRS and CDR2 is YFSETQ. This CDR3 comprises 14 residues. V was clipped by 0 bases and J by 5 bases, with 11 bases between them. DNA for the CDR3: TGCGCCAGCAGCTTGGGGCTGGGGGCGGAGACCCAGTACTTC. It is translated as CASSLGLGAETQYF. The full variable domain, its missing parts supplied by reference TRBV5-1 and TRBJ2-5, is KAGVTQTPRYLIKTRGQQVTLSCSPISGHRSVSWYQQTPGQGLQFLFEYFSETQRNKGNFPGRFSGRQFSNSRSEMNVSTLELGDSALYLCASSLGLGAETQYFGPGTRLLVL.

CDR3 in DNA: TGCAGTGCTGAACTAGCGGGGGGGGCCAACGTCCTGACTTTC. This translates into CSAELAGGANVLTF. The chain uses TRBV20-1 and TRBJ2-6, with 10 nucleotides matching TRBD2. Per germline, CDR1 DFQATT and CDR2 SNEGSKA (reference sequence). Germline trimming cut 5 bases from V and 4 bases from J; bases unmatched to any gene: 2. The CDR3 runs to 14 residues.

The genes are TRBV24-1 and TRBJ1-5; 9 bases match TRBD1. After removal of 4 bases from V and 1 base from J, the junction contained 1 base not matched to a gene. CDR1 and CDR2 from the germline V gene are KGHDR and SFDVKD. CDR3 length: 15 residues. CDR3 residues: CATSDDRGSNQPQHF. DNA of the CDR3: TGTGCCACCAGTGACGACAGGGGGAGCAATCAGCCCCAGCATTTT.

J is TRBJ2-1 and V is TRBV29-1; 7 nucleotides agree with TRBD2. Germline trimming cut 2 bases from V and 7 bases from J; bases unmatched to any gene: 17. The CDR3 consists of 17 residues. Looked up from germline, CDR1 is SQVTM and CDR2 is ANQGSEA. In DNA form, the CDR3 reads TGCAGCGTTGAATATCTACAGTCGGGCGGGAGAGGTAATGAGCAGTTCTTC. Encoded protein: CSVEYLQSGGRGNEQFF.